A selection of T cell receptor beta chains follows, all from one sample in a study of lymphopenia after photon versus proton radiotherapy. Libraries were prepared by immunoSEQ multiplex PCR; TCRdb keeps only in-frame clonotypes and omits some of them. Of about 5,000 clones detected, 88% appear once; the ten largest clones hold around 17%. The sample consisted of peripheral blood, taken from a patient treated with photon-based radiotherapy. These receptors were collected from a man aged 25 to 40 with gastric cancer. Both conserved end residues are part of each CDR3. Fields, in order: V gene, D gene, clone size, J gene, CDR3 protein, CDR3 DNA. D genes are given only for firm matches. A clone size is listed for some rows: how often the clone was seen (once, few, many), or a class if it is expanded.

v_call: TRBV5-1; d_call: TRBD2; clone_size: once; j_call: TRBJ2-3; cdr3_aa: CASSPKRGLAGGTDTQYF; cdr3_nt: TGCGCCAGCAGCCCCAAGCGAGGACTAGCGGGTGGAACAGATACGCAGTATTTT
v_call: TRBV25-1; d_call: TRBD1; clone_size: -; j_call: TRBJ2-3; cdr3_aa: CASSGTGGITDTQYF; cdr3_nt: TGTGCCAGCTCCGGGACAGGGGGGATCACAGATACGCAGTATTTT
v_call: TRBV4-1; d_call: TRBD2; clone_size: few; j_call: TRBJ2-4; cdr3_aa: CASSQGVAGGMLAKNIQYF; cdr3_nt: TGCGCCAGCAGCCAAGGGGTAGCGGGAGGGATGCTAGCCAAAAACATTCAGTACTTC
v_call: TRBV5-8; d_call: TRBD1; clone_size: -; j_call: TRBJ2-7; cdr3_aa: CASSLGQGEEQYF; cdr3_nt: TGTGCCAGCAGCTTGGGCCAGGGGGAAGAGCAGTACTTC
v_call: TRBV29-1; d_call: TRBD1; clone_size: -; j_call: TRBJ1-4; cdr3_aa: CSVEDDGTGGSTNEKLFF; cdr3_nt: TGCAGCGTTGAAGACGATGGTACAGGGGGTTCAACTAATGAAAAACTGTTTTTT
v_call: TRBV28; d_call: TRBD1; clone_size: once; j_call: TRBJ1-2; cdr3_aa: CASSFSPTTGDNYGYTF; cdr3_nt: TGTGCCAGCAGTTTCAGCCCCACGACAGGGGATAACTATGGCTACACCTTC
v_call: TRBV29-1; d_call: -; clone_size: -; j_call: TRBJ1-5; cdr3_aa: CSARGTSNQPQHF; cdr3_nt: TGCAGCGCCAGGGGCACTAGCAATCAGCCCCAGCATTTT
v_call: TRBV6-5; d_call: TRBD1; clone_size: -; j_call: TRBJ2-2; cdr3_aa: CATKTGTGNTGELFF; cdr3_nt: TGTGCCACAAAGACCGGGACAGGGAACACCGGGGAGCTGTTTTTT
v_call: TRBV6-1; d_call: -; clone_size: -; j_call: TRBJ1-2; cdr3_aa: CASSPGGETYGYTF; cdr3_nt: TGTGCCAGCAGCCCGGGGGGAGAAACCTATGGCTACACCTTC
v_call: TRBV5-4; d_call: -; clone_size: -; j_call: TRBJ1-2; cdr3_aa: CASSKDSIGGYTF; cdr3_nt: TGTGCCAGCAGCAAAGACAGCATCGGGGGCTACACCTTC
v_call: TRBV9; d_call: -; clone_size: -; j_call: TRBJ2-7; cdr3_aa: CASSVNGGTYEQYF; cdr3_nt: TGTGCCAGCAGCGTAAATGGTGGTACCTACGAGCAGTACTTC
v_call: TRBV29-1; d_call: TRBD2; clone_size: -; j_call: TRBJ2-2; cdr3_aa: CSVLGLAGALHTGELFF; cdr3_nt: TGCAGCGTACTCGGACTAGCGGGAGCCCTTCACACCGGGGAGCTGTTTTTT
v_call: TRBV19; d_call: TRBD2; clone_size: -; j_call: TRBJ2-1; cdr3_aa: CAVRGLAGPYNEQFF; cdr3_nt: TGTGCCGTCCGGGGGCTAGCGGGACCCTACAATGAGCAGTTCTTC
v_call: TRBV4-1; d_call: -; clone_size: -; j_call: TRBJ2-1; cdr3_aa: CASSQETPRRAEQFF; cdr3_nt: TGCGCCAGCAGCCAAGAAACCCCTCGTAGGGCTGAGCAGTTCTTC
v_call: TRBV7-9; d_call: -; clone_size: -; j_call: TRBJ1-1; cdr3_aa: CASSLRMNTEAFF; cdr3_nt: TGTGCCAGCAGCCTTAGGATGAACACTGAAGCTTTCTTT
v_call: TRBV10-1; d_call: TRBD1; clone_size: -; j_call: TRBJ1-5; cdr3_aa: CASRSVGRDRGKNQPQHF; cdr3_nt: TGCGCCAGTAGGTCGGTAGGGCGGGACAGGGGAAAGAATCAGCCCCAGCATTTT
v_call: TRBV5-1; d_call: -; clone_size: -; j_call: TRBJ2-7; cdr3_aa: CASSQVADLSYEQYF; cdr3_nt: TGCGCCAGCAGCCAAGTAGCGGACTTGTCCTACGAGCAGTACTTC
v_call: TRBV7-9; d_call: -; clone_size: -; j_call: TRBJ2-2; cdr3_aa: CASKAGLSGQSNTGELFF; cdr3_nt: TGTGCCAGCAAGGCCGGCCTTTCGGGGCAGTCGAACACTGGGGAGCTGTTTTTT
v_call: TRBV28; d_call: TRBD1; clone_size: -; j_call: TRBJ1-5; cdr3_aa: CASSRSGTATSQPQHF; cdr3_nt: TGTGCCAGCAGCCGCAGCGGGACAGCCACTAGTCAGCCCCAGCATTTT
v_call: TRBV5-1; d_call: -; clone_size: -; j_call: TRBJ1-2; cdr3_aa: CASSLAAVYGYTF; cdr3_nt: TGCGCCAGCAGCTTGGCCGCCGTGTATGGCTACACCTTC
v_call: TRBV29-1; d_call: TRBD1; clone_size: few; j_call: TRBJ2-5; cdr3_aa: CSVPEGQGQETQYF; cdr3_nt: TGCAGCGTTCCTGAAGGACAGGGGCAAGAGACCCAGTACTTC
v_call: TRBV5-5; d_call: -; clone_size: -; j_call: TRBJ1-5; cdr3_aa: CASSRTGSNQPQHF; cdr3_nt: TGTGCCAGCAGCAGAACGGGGAGCAATCAGCCCCAGCATTTT
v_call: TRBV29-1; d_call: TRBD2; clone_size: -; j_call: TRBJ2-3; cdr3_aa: CSVHPGLDTDTQYF; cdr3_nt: TGCAGCGTTCACCCGGGACTAGACACAGATACGCAGTATTTT
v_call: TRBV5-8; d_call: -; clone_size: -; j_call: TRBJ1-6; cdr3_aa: CASSGGQTYNSPLHF; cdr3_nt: TGTGCCAGCAGCGGAGGACAGACCTATAATTCACCCCTCCACTTT
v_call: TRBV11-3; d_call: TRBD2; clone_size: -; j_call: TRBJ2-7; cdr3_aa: CASSGGAGVNEQYF; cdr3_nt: TGTGCCAGCAGCGGAGGAGCGGGAGTGAACGAGCAGTACTTC
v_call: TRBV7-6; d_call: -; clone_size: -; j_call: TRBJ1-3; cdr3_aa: CASSLEVSSGNTIYF; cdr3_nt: TGTGCCAGCAGCTTAGAGGTCTCCTCTGGAAACACCATATATTTT
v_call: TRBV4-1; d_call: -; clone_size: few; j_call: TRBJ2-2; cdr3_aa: CASSQDSVGGIAGELFF; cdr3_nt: TGCGCCAGCAGCCAAGATAGTGTCGGGGGAATCGCCGGGGAGCTGTTTTTT
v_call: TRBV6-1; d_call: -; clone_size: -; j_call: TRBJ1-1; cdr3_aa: CASSGTEAFF; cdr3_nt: TGTGCCAGCAGCGGCACTGAAGCTTTCTTT
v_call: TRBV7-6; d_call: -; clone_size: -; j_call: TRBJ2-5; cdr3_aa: CASSLPGGAARETQYF; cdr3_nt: TGTGCCAGCAGCTTACCTGGTGGGGCCGCCAGGGAGACCCAGTACTTC
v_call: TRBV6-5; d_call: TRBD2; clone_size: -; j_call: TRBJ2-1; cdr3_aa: CASREGLAGGYEQFF; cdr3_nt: TGTGCCAGCAGAGAGGGACTAGCGGGAGGGTATGAGCAGTTCTTC
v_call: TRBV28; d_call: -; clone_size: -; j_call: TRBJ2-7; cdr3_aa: CASSLASYYEQYF; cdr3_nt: TGTGCCAGCAGTTTGGCCAGCTACTACGAGCAGTACTTC
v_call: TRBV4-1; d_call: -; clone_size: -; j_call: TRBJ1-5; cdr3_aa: CASSQDSTGNQPQHF; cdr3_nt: TGCGCCAGCAGCCAAGATTCGACAGGCAATCAGCCCCAGCATTTT
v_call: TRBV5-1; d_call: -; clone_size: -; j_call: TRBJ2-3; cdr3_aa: CASSKGQEPDTQYF; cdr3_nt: TGCGCCAGCTCCAAAGGGCAAGAACCAGATACGCAGTATTTT
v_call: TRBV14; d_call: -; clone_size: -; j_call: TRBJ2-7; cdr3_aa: CASSPQQGSTYEQYF; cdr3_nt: TGTGCCAGCAGCCCCCAACAAGGTAGTACCTACGAGCAGTACTTC
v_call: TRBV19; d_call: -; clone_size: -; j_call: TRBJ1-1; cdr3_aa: CASSISYTMNTEAFF; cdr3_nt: TGTGCCAGTAGTATCAGCTACACCATGAACACTGAAGCTTTCTTT
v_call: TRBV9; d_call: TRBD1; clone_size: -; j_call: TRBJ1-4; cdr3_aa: CASSKDPGQLEKLFF; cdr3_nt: TGTGCCAGCAGCAAAGATCCGGGACAGCTTGAAAAACTGTTTTTT
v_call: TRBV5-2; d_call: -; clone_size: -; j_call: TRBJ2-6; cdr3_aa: CARTERGTQSRANVLTF; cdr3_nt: TGTGCCAGAACGGAGAGAGGTACACAAAGTCGGGCCAACGTCCTGACTTTC
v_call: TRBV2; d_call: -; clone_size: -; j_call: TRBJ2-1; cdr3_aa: CASKSREYNEQFF; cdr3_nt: TGTGCCAGCAAGAGTCGGGAGTACAATGAGCAGTTCTTC
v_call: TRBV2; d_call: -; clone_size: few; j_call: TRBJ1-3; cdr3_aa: CASSIYSNSGNTIYF; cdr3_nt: TGTGCCAGCAGCATTTACAGCAACTCTGGAAACACCATATATTTT
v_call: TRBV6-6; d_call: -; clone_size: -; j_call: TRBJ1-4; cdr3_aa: CASTLMEKEKLFF; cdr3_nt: TGTGCCAGCACCCTAATGGAAAAGGAAAAACTGTTTTTT
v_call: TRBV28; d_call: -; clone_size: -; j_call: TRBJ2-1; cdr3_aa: CASSSTGTSYNEQFF; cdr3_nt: TGTGCCAGCAGTTCAACAGGGACCTCCTACAATGAGCAGTTCTTC